A single sample gave rise to the 20 T cell receptor beta chains below, sequenced in a study of blood T cell repertoires in COVID-19. Profiling relied on immunoSEQ multiplex PCR, and the TCRdb table lists in-frame clones only, not all of them. The sample lists some 310,000 clones; around 87% were seen once. The specimen sequenced was peripheral blood. The origin of the receptors is a man aged 45-60 years with active or convalescent COVID-19.

The chain employs TRBV28 and TRBJ2-7, with TRBD1 as a possible D gene (5 bases). The CDR3 runs to 14 residues. Germline CDR1 MDHEN, CDR2 SYDVKM. Trimming left V 0 bases short and J 0 bases short, with 6 bases between. The CDR3 sequence: CASSLWQGSYEQYF. The CDR3 DNA reads TGTGCCAGCAGTTTATGGCAGGGCTCCTACGAGCAGTACTTC.

A single count supports this clone. Other nucleotide sequences from this sample produce the same CDR3. This chain uses TRBV11-2 with TRBJ2-7, with no clear D. CDR3 length: 11 amino acids. Trimming stripped 4 bases from V and 3 bases from J, with 4 bases between. Germline V lookup: CDR1 SGHAT, CDR2 FQNNGV. CDR3 amino acids: CASSSFYEQYF. The CDR3 DNA reads as TGTGCCAGCAGCTCGTTCTACGAGCAGTACTTC.

The V gene is TRBV5-1, the J gene TRBJ2-5; 7 bases agree with TRBD1. V trimming: 5 bases; J trimming: 1 base; junction bases outside the gene matches: 14. This CDR3 is built from 17 residues. CDR1 is SGHRS, CDR2 YFSETQ, per germline. The CDR3 DNA reads as TGCGCCAGCAGTTTTGGGGCCCAGACAGGGTTCCAAGAGACCCAGTACTTC. This codes for CASSFGAQTGFQETQYF.

This chain uses TRBV5-1 with TRBJ2-3; TRBD1 matches 9 bases. The germline CDR1 and CDR2 sequences are SGHRS and YFSETQ. Unmatched junction bases numbered 8, after V lost 0 bases and J lost 0 bases. This CDR3 is 18 amino acids long. Here the CDR3 reads CASSLGLVGQGSTDTQYF. CDR3 bases: TGCGCCAGCAGCTTGGGTCTGGTCGGACAGGGGAGCACAGATACGCAGTATTTT.

The J gene is TRBJ2-7, the V gene TRBV27; 8 bases are a match to TRBD1. Germline trimming cut 4 bases from V and 5 bases from J; bases unmatched to any gene: 7. The CDR3 is 14 amino acids. Germline V gene data show CDR1 as MNHEY and CDR2 as SMNVEV (reference sequence). The CDR3 DNA reads as TGTGCCAGCAGTTCCTGGACAGGGCTCAACGAGCAGTACTTC. Its translation is CASSSWTGLNEQYF.

The CDR3 sequence is CASSSWGGTDTQYF. CDR3 in DNA: TGTGCCAGCAGCTCCTGGGGAGGTACAGATACGCAGTATTTT. The V call is TRBV7-3, the J call TRBJ2-3, with a weak D call TRBD2 (6 bases). V dropped 4 bases and J dropped 3 bases, with 11 bases sitting between them. CDR1 and CDR2 from the germline V gene are SGHTA and FQGTGA. The length of the CDR3 is 14 residues.

V usage is TRBV18 and J usage is TRBJ1-6, with a weak D call TRBD1 (6 bases). The CDR3 runs 16 residues. CDR1 and CDR2 from the germline V gene are KGHSH and LQKENI. With 3 bases removed from V and 7 bases from J, the gap between germline ends came to 16 bases. The CDR3 DNA reads TGTGCCAGCTCACCCGGGGGGGCTCGAAGGAATTCACCCCTCCACTTT. Translation: CASSPGGARRNSPLHF.

The V call is TRBV11-3, the J call TRBJ1-1; 9 nucleotides agree with TRBD1. The junction had 7 bases not matched to a gene; V was cut back by 8 bases and J by 3 bases. The CDR3 totals 14 residues. Germline loops: CDR1 SGHNT, CDR2 YENEEA. In DNA, the CDR3 is TGTGCCAGCTCTCAACAGGGGGCAGACACTGAAGCTTTCTTT. Residues: CASSQQGADTEAFF.

About this clone itself: The sample holds other DNA sequences that translate to the same CDR3. The CDR3 loop reads CASSERGGNTEAFF. The DNA for the CDR3 is TGTGCCAGCAGTGAACGGGGTGGCAACACTGAAGCTTTCTTT. V and J are TRBV6-1 and TRBJ1-1; no clear D gene. V gave up 2 bases and J gave up 2 bases, with 9 bases separating them. Germline V gives CDR1 MNHNS, CDR2 SASEGT. The CDR3 runs to 14 residues.

This chain joins TRBV10-3 and TRBJ1-2; 8 bases match TRBD1. The CDR3 is made up of 13 amino acids. With V trimmed by 3 bases and J by 8 bases, 5 bases remained unmatched. Germline V gene lookup returns CDR1 ENHRY and CDR2 SYGVKD. The CDR3 DNA follows: TGTGCCATCAGTGAAGGACAGGGTAGGGGCTACACCTTC. This gives the protein CAISEGQGRGYTF.

Note on this clone: The limits of the CDR3 on the DNA are not certain, so only TCRdb's listed CDR3 is given. The rearrangement joins TRBV12-2 to TRBJ1-5; the table gives TRBD1 as D, unverified against the DNA. TRBV12-2 is a known pseudogene. The CDR3 adds up to 18 amino acids, both ends counted. This chain's CDR3 is CASRLVGQGNNSNQPQHF.

The gene calls are TRBV6-5 and TRBJ2-3; 7 nucleotides agree with TRBD1. This CDR3 is 15 amino acids long. The junction had 7 bases not matched to a gene; V was cut back by 5 bases and J by 2 bases. Germline values: CDR1 MNHEY, CDR2 SVGAGI. CDR3 nucleotide sequence: TGTGCCAGCAGTAATGAAGGGGGCTTCACAGATACGCAGTATTTT. Translation gives CASSNEGGFTDTQYF.

The sample holds one count of this clone. The chain links TRBV19 to TRBJ1-1; 8 bases are a match to TRBD1. CDR1 and CDR2 from the germline V gene are LNHDA and SQIVND (reference sequence). CDR3 size: 16 residues. J gave up 4 bases and V 3 bases, and 10 bases lay outside the gene matches. The CDR3 nucleotides read TGTGCCAGTAGTATCCGACAGGGGCGTACCCGCACTGAAGCTTTCTTT. It encodes CASSIRQGRTRTEAFF.

The rearrangement uses TRBV25-1 and TRBJ1-6; D uncertain. V was shortened by 6 bases and J by 8 bases, with 17 bases between the two germline ends. This CDR3 spans 15 amino acids. CDR1 is MGHDK and CDR2 is SYGVNS in the germline V gene. The CDR3 region is CASRSIDTPHSPLHF. In nucleotides, the CDR3 is TGTGCCAGCAGGTCGATCGACACGCCCCATTCACCCCTCCACTTT.

This chain uses TRBV6-4 with TRBJ2-1; 11 bases map to TRBD2. The V gene's germline CDR1 is MRHNA and CDR2 SNTAGT. The V segment lost 3 bases and the J segment 11 bases; nucleotides outside the gene matches: 3. The length of the CDR3 is 13 residues. The CDR3 nucleotides read TGTGCCAGCAGTGAGACTAGCGGGGTTAAGCAGTTCTTC. Amino acid sequence: CASSETSGVKQFF.

The chain is built from TRBV19 and TRBJ1-5; D remains ambiguous. This CDR3 contains 15 residues. The germline gives CDR1 LNHDA, CDR2 SQIVND (reference sequence). Trimming took off 5 bases at V and 5 bases at J, with 16 bases between the two ends. The CDR3 coding sequence is TGTGCCAGTAGTCTCGCGGTGAGTCGGCATCAGCCCCAGCATTTT. Protein product: CASSLAVSRHQPQHF.

The sample holds a few counts of this clone. The genes are TRBV24-1 and TRBJ2-7; 9 bases agree with TRBD1. The V and J ends lost 5 bases and 1 base, in that order; junction bases with no gene match: 5. Germline V gene lookup returns CDR1 KGHDR and CDR2 SFDVKD. The CDR3 contains 15 residues. This CDR3 reads CATSAATGGSYEQYF. Written as DNA, the CDR3 is TGTGCCACCAGTGCCGCGACAGGGGGTTCCTACGAGCAGTACTTC.

The chain is built from TRBV7-9 and TRBJ1-2; D not resolved. CDR1 is SEHNR, CDR2 FQNEAQ, per germline (reference sequence). This CDR3 region has 14 residues. Trimming cost V 5 bases and J 8 bases, with 18 bases left between them. The DNA of the CDR3 is TGTGCCAGCAGCCGTGACGCAGGCACGCAGGGCTACACCTTC. Translation: CASSRDAGTQGYTF.

This chain connects TRBV2 to TRBJ2-1; TRBD2 is a possible D gene (6 bases). The length of the CDR3 is 17 residues. V lost 5 bases and J lost 2, with 19 bases in between. The germline V gene has CDR1 SNHLY and CDR2 FYNNEI. This CDR3 is CASSTWRTTTTYNEQFF. CDR3 nucleotides: TGTGCCAGCAGTACCTGGAGGACTACCACTACCTACAATGAGCAGTTCTTC.

The V and J genes are TRBV20-1 and TRBJ1-3; no clear D. The CDR3 covers 11 residues. Germline assignment: CDR1 DFQATT and CDR2 SNEGSKA (reference sequence). Here the CDR3 reads CSRTDGNTIYF. DNA for the CDR3: TGCAGCCGGACTGATGGAAACACCATATATTTT.